This paragraph reports one TCR beta chain. The sample originates from a study of blood T cell repertoires in COVID-19. About the study: COVID-19 samples from acute and convalescent phases originated in the United States, Italy and Spain.

The CDR3 is 14 residues long. V lost 7 bases, J lost 6 bases, and 18 bases lay in between. Germline CDR1 LNHDA, CDR2 SQIVND (reference sequence). Original analysis: Nucleated cell counts were estimated from reference gene primer amplification. Measured with immunoSEQ multiplex PCR; TCRdb has only the in-frame clones, and not every one. That table gives V, J and clone size, and the DNA gave D and trimming. Of 90,000 to 100,000 clones in the sample, 65% to 90% were seen once. This chain links TRBV19 with TRBJ1-2; D perhaps matches TRBD1 (6 bases). The TCR sequence derives from an elderly man with acute or convalescent COVID-19. Sequences were obtained from peripheral blood. CDR3: CASMDTTGSDGYTF. As DNA, the CDR3 is TGTGCCAGTATGGACACCACAGGGAGTGATGGCTACACCTTC.